The 26 T cell receptor beta chains below all came from one sample that was sequenced in a study of human T cells and chemical hapten exposure. Time point noted: patch test 3, about 24 weeks after DPC sensitization. Treatment specified: therapeutic diphenylcyclopropenone sensitization with weekly scalp DPC. Each CDR3 protein gets one entry after TCRdb re-called the RACE reads with MiXCR. Here the sample spans 180,000 or so distinct CDR3 sequences, about 25% being singletons. Sequences were derived from whole blood, sampled in connection with sensitization to the hapten diphenylcyclopropenone (DPC). The receptors come from a woman aged 35 to 49 with alopecia areata. Some clones in this sample may be carry-over from other donors' samples.

This clonotype was counted between two and nine times. The gene calls are TRBV29-1 and TRBJ2-5; tentatively, D is TRBD1 (6 bases). Trimming left V 5 bases short and J 1 base short, with 8 bases between. Germline V gene data show CDR1 as SQVTM and CDR2 as ANQGSEA. The CDR3 has 12 amino acids. In DNA, the CDR3 is TGCAGCGTTCGGGACACCCAAGAGACCCAGTACTTC. Protein product: CSVRDTQETQYF. The whole variable domain, filled in from reference TRBV29-1 and TRBJ2-5, reads SAVISQKPSRDICQRGTSLTIQCQVDSQVTMMFWYRQQPGQSLTLIATANQGSEATYESGFVIDKFPISRPNLTFSTLTVSNMSPEDSSIYLCSVRDTQETQYFGPGTRLLVL.

This clonotype came up a few times. The genes are TRBV7-9 and TRBJ2-7, with TRBD2 matching 8 bases. The trim removed 9 bases at V and 0 bases at J, leaving 4 bases unmatched. Germline V gene data show CDR1 as SEHNR and CDR2 as FQNEAQ (reference sequence). The CDR3 length is 13 residues. The CDR3 loop is CASSGADSYEQYF. The CDR3 DNA sequence: TGTGCCAGTAGCGGGGCGGACTCCTACGAGCAGTACTTC.

V is TRBV7-9 and J is TRBJ2-3; D is ambiguous. CDR3 size: 14 residues. V shed 3 bases and J shed 0 bases, with 7 bases lying between them. CDR1 is SEHNR and CDR2 is FQNEAQ in the germline V gene (reference sequence). The CDR3 DNA follows: TGTGCCAGCAGCTTTGACCTTAGCACAGATACGCAGTATTTT. It is translated as CASSFDLSTDTQYF.

The J gene is TRBJ1-4, the V gene TRBV29-1; TRBD1 might be the D (6 bases). Trimming pared 6 bases from V and 7 bases from J, leaving 24 bases between. The V gene's germline CDR1 is SQVTM and CDR2 ANQGSEA. This CDR3 comprises 16 residues. CDR3 protein: CSVAGSVGALPEKLFF. The CDR3 DNA follows: TGCAGCGTAGCGGGCTCGGTGGGGGCCTTACCTGAAAAACTGTTTTTT.

This clonotype occurred once. This chain's CDR3 is CASSYAANTGELFF. CDR3 nucleotide sequence: TGTGCCAGCAGCTACGCGGCGAACACCGGGGAGCTGTTTTTT. The V and J genes are TRBV7-9 and TRBJ2-2; unclear D gene. Germline CDR1 and CDR2: SEHNR and FQNEAQ (reference sequence). The ends were cut back, 4 bases at V and 0 bases at J, with 6 bases in the middle. The CDR3 extends over 14 amino acids. The full variable domain, in which reference TRBV7-9 and TRBJ2-2 provide the parts outside the CDR3, is DTGVSQNPRHKITKRGQNVTFRCDPISEHNRLYWYRQTLGQGPEFLTYFQNEAQLEKSRLLSDRFSAERPKGSFSTLEIQRTEQGDSAMYLCASSYAANTGELFFGEGSRLTVL.

This clonotype was counted at least ten times. This rearrangement joins TRBV20-1 to TRBJ1-5; possible D gene TRBD1, 5 bases. The V end was cut by 1 base, the J end by 6 bases, with 13 bases between. The CDR3 runs 14 residues. Germline V CDR1 and CDR2: DFQATT, SNEGSKA (reference sequence). The CDR3 DNA is TGCAGTGCTAGAGGAGGCAGGGAGGCTCAGCCCCAGCATTTT. Translating gives CSARGGREAQPQHF.

The chain carries TRBV20-1 and TRBJ2-1, with 12 bases lining up with TRBD2. The CDR3 totals 16 residues. Trimming cost V 0 bases and J 6 bases; bases outside gene matches: 6. The germline gives CDR1 DFQATT, CDR2 SNEGSKA (reference sequence). CDR3 coding DNA: TGCAGTGCTAGAGACTGGACTAGCGGGAATAGCAATGAGCAGTTCTTC. It yields the protein CSARDWTSGNSNEQFF.

The chain carries TRBV7-3 and TRBJ1-5, with D tentatively TRBD1 (5 bases). Germline V gene sequence: CDR1 SGHTA, CDR2 FQGTGA. This CDR3 has 15 amino acids. Deletions cut 5 bases from V and 3 bases from J, with 14 bases between. The CDR3 DNA is TGTGCCAGCAGCCGTGACAGTACTTCCAATCAGCCCCAGCATTTT. This sequence encodes CASSRDSTSNQPQHF.

This clonotype was counted only a few times. This rearrangement joins TRBV12-3 or TRBV12-4 to TRBJ2-3, with 8 bases that match TRBD2. The CDR3 consists of 15 residues. J lost 0 bases, V lost 3 bases, and 2 bases had no gene match. The CDR3 is CASSLPSGSTDTQYF. The DNA of the CDR3 is TGTGCCAGCAGTTTGCCTAGCGGGAGCACAGATACGCAGTATTTT.

This clonotype occurred many times. The V and J genes are TRBV27 and TRBJ2-7, with 7 bases matching TRBD2. With 1 base clipped from V and 6 bases from J, the junction kept 3 bases outside the gene matches. CDR1 and CDR2 from the germline V gene are MNHEY and SMNVEV (reference sequence). This CDR3 spans 13 amino acids. The CDR3: CASSLFPGGEQYF. CDR3 in DNA: TGTGCCAGCAGTTTATTTCCGGGGGGCGAGCAGTACTTC.

This clonotype has only a few counts. J is TRBJ2-7 and V is TRBV4-2; a possible D gene is TRBD1 (5 bases). Germline CDR1 reads LGHNA; CDR2 reads YNFKEQ. V was cut by 1 base and J by 5 bases, with 9 bases left in between. The CDR3 is 13 residues long. CDR3 DNA: TGTGCCAGCAGCCAAGTTCAAGGGGACGAGCAGTACTTC. The encoded protein is CASSQVQGDEQYF.

The chain has TRBV28 and TRBJ2-2; D remains unclear. The germline V gene has CDR1 MDHEN and CDR2 SYDVKM. V was shortened by 4 bases and J by 1 base, with 7 bases between the two germline ends. This CDR3 has 14 residues. CDR3 DNA: TGTGCCAGCAGTTGGGCGGAGAACACCGGGGAGCTGTTTTTT. Protein sequence: CASSWAENTGELFF.

This clonotype was detected a few times. V usage is TRBV4-2 and J usage is TRBJ2-7; tentatively, D is TRBD2 (5 bases). Germline lookup yields CDR1 LGHNA and CDR2 YNFKEQ. CDR3 length equals 16 residues. The V gene lost 0 bases and the J gene lost 3 bases, with 15 bases spanning the gap. CDR3 sequence reads: CASSQDLLLGSYEQYF. For the CDR3, the DNA is TGTGCCAGCAGCCAAGATTTGCTGTTGGGGAGCTACGAGCAGTACTTC.

The chain uses TRBV28 and TRBJ2-3; TRBD2 matches 13 bases. Germline assignment: CDR1 MDHEN and CDR2 SYDVKM. The CDR3 loop spans 15 amino acids. V trimming: 3 bases; J trimming: 6 bases; junction bases outside the gene matches: 3. The chain's CDR3 is CASSLLLAGGDTQYF. In nucleotides, the CDR3 is TGTGCCAGCAGTTTGTTACTAGCGGGAGGGGATACGCAGTATTTT.

This clonotype came up many times. The rearrangement joins TRBV28 to TRBJ2-7; 7 bases map to TRBD2. The CDR3 consists of 13 residues. Germline CDR1 MDHEN, CDR2 SYDVKM. V shed 5 bases, J shed 3 bases, and the junction held 4 bases outside the gene matches. Written as DNA, the CDR3 is TGTGCCAGCAGTGCAGCGGGGTACTACGAGCAGTACTTC. It is translated as CASSAAGYYEQYF.

The rearrangement joins TRBV6-1 to TRBJ1-2; D remains unclear. V was trimmed by 2 bases and J by 3 bases, leaving 10 bases between them. CDR1 is MNHNS, CDR2 SASEGT, per germline. This CDR3 spans 14 amino acids. CDR3 residues: CASSETDHYYGYTF. The CDR3 nucleotides are TGTGCCAGCAGTGAAACTGATCATTACTATGGCTACACCTTC.

This clonotype was seen only a few times. J is TRBJ2-1 and V is TRBV7-2, with 8 bases matching TRBD1. V was clipped by 5 bases and J by 8 bases; unmatched bases: 8. The CDR3 spans 14 residues. Germline CDR1 is SGHTA and CDR2 is FQGNSA. The CDR3 nucleotides read TGTGCCAGCAGCCCGCGGACAGGGTTCGATGAGCAGTTCTTC. Its translation is CASSPRTGFDEQFF.

The table lists this clonotype with a few counts. V and J are TRBV2 and TRBJ2-1, with 7 nucleotides matching TRBD1. The CDR3 length is 16 residues. J gave up 5 bases and V 4 bases, and 11 bases lay outside the gene matches. CDR1 and CDR2 (germline): SNHLY, FYNNEI. The CDR3 reads CASSAGLRTGNNEQFF. CDR3 in DNA: TGTGCCAGCAGTGCCGGACTTCGGACAGGAAACAATGAGCAGTTCTTC.

The chain joins TRBV6-5 to TRBJ2-7; 7 bases line up with TRBD2. The germline CDR1 and CDR2 sequences are MNHEY and SVGAGI. CDR3 size: 13 residues. With V trimmed by 3 bases and J by 8 bases, 7 bases remained unmatched. CDR3 sequence reads: CASSYGRASQQYF. CDR3 DNA sequence: TGTGCCAGCAGTTATGGGAGGGCCTCGCAGCAGTACTTC.

This clonotype was counted at least ten times. The chain couples TRBV4-1 to TRBJ1-1, with TRBD1 matching over 7 bases. Looked up from germline, CDR1 is MGHRA and CDR2 is YSYEKL. The CDR3 spans 14 residues. After removal of 1 base from V and 8 bases from J, the junction contained 7 bases not matched to a gene. This chain's CDR3 is CASSQAGTVGEAFF. The DNA of the CDR3 is TGCGCCAGCAGCCAAGCTGGGACAGTCGGCGAAGCTTTCTTT.

This chain links TRBV10-3 with TRBJ2-5; a possible D gene is TRBD2 (5 bases). The CDR3 runs to 15 residues. The V end lost 0 bases, the J end lost 3 bases, and 11 bases lay between the germline ends. Germline CDR1 reads ENHRY; CDR2 reads SYGVKD. DNA of the CDR3: TGTGCCATCAGTGAGTCGAGGGAGAGAAAAGAGACCCAGTACTTC. This gives the protein CAISESRERKETQYF.

CDR3 coding DNA: TGTGCCAGCAGTTTCACTTCACCCCTCCACTTT. Translation: CASSFTSPLHF. The chain combines TRBV28 with TRBJ1-6, with no clear D. V gave up 3 bases and J gave up 9 bases, with 3 bases separating them. The germline V gene has CDR1 MDHEN and CDR2 SYDVKM. The CDR3 is 11 residues long.

The chain combines TRBV12-3 or TRBV12-4 with TRBJ1-4, with D maybe TRBD1 (5 bases). CDR3 length: 16 amino acids. V was pared by 3 bases and J by 8 bases, with 19 bases between. CDR3 protein: CASSFGGLPLREKLFF. Here the CDR3 DNA reads TGTGCCAGCAGTTTTGGGGGTCTACCGCTAAGGGAAAAACTGTTTTTT.

The chain uses TRBV18 and TRBJ2-5, with D perhaps being TRBD1 or TRBD2 (6 bases each). CDR1 and CDR2 from the germline V gene are KGHSH and LQKENI. V was cut by 3 bases and J by 4 bases, with 12 bases left in between. The CDR3 runs 14 residues. In DNA, the CDR3 is TGTGCCAGCTCACCCCAGGGGAGGAGAGAGACCCAGTACTTC. It codes for CASSPQGRRETQYF.

This clonotype was seen a handful of times. The CDR3 here is CASSLEPQGEAFF. In DNA form, the CDR3 reads TGTGCCAGCAGTTTGGAACCGCAAGGGGAAGCTTTCTTT. The chain combines TRBV27 with TRBJ1-1, with D unclear. Trimming took 3 bases from V and 8 from J, leaving 13 bases between them. This CDR3 has 13 amino acids. Germline V gene data show CDR1 as MNHEY and CDR2 as SMNVEV (reference sequence).

This clonotype has more than one count but fewer than ten. The V and J genes are TRBV6-6 and TRBJ1-4, with D unclear. V dropped 10 bases and J dropped 5 bases, with 8 bases sitting between them. The CDR3 contains 11 residues. Germline loops: CDR1 MNHNY, CDR2 SVGAGI (reference sequence). CDR3 amino acids: CAIAGNEKLFF. CDR3 bases: TGTGCCATCGCGGGGAATGAAAAACTGTTTTTT.